One sample yielded the 23 T cell receptor beta chains listed below, sequenced in a study of cytomegalovirus exposure and HLA in healthy donors. In the PCR, 60 Vbeta and 13 Jbeta primers were used. The protocol was immunoSEQ multiplex PCR, while the TCRdb copy is restricted to in-frame clones and leaves out a portion. The table lists some 150,000 clones, roughly two thirds of them singletons, with 13% to 15% in the top ten. What was sequenced was PBMCs. Receptors were obtained from a human donor in good health.

The J gene is TRBJ2-7, the V gene TRBV6-5; 9 nucleotides line up with TRBD1. The CDR3 spans 15 residues. Germline V gene sequence: CDR1 MNHEY, CDR2 SVGAGI. Trimming took 2 bases from V and 4 from J; bases not matched to a gene: 6. CDR3 sequence reads: CASSYGGTGTYEQYF. DNA of the CDR3: TGTGCCAGCAGTTACGGTGGGACAGGGACGTACGAGCAGTACTTC.

The V and J genes are TRBV6-4 and TRBJ2-3; 10 bases align to TRBD2. This CDR3 has 15 residues. CDR1 and CDR2 from the germline V gene are MRHNA and SNTAGT. V was clipped by 5 bases and J by 0 bases; unmatched bases: 2. CDR3 DNA: TGTGCCAGCAGTCAGACTAGCGGGAGCACAGATACGCAGTATTTT. It translates to CASSQTSGSTDTQYF.

Concerning this clone: One end of the junction does not line up with germline, which may come from a read error. Other nucleotide sequences in the sample specify the same CDR3. The chain is built from TRBV6-5 and TRBJ2-7; D unclear. CDR3 length equals 15 residues. CDR1 is MNHEY and CDR2 is SVGAGI in the germline V gene. CDR3 sequence (DNA): TGTGCCAGCAGTTACTCGTTTGGCGGATCCTACGAGCAGTATTTC. Translated, it gives CASSYSFGGSYEQYF.

The chain joins TRBV5-6 to TRBJ2-1; TRBD2 agrees at 8 bases. The CDR3 loop spans 15 amino acids. CDR1 and CDR2 from the germline V gene are SGHDT and YYEEEE. Trimming removed 4 bases from V and 5 bases from J; junction bases left unmatched: 8. The CDR3 DNA reads as TGTGCCAGCAGCCGTATGACAGCGGGAGACAATGAGCAGTTCTTC. This codes for CASSRMTAGDNEQFF.

This clone was seen more than once but under ten times. The chain links TRBV6-1 to TRBJ2-7, with D hard to call. CDR3 length equals 11 residues. In germline, CDR1 is MNHNS, CDR2 SASEGT. The V end lost 10 bases, the J end lost 7 bases, and 14 bases lay between the germline ends. The CDR3 sequence: CATPFGREQYF. CDR3 DNA sequence: TGTGCCACCCCCTTTGGGCGTGAGCAGTACTTC.

The rearrangement links TRBV28 to TRBJ1-4; D is uncertain. This CDR3 has 14 residues. With 6 bases removed from V and 4 bases from J, the gap between germline ends came to 12 bases. The germline V gene has CDR1 MDHEN and CDR2 SYDVKM. The CDR3 DNA reads TGTGCCAGCAGCTCGACGGGAGATAATGAAAAACTGTTTTTT. The encoded protein is CASSSTGDNEKLFF.

The chain is built from TRBV6-1 and TRBJ1-6; D might be TRBD1 (5 bases). The V gene lost 1 base and the J gene lost 3 bases, with 13 bases spanning the gap. Germline loops: CDR1 MNHNS, CDR2 SASEGT. CDR3 length: 17 residues. The CDR3: CASSEVLWQGYNSPLHF. The DNA for the CDR3 is TGTGCCAGCAGTGAAGTGTTGTGGCAGGGCTATAATTCACCCCTCCACTTT.

J is TRBJ2-2 and V is TRBV6-5, with TRBD2 identical over 9 bases. The CDR3 has 16 amino acids. After removal of 0 bases from V and 5 bases from J, the junction contained 4 bases not matched to a gene. Per the germline V gene, CDR1 is MNHEY and CDR2 is SVGAGI. The CDR3 bases are TGTGCCAGCAGTTACTCCAGCGGGGGGCGGACCGGGGAGCTGTTTTTT. This codes for CASSYSSGGRTGELFF.

This chain connects TRBV6-5 to TRBJ2-7; 7 positions agree with TRBD1. CDR3 size: 14 residues. The junction had 7 bases not matched to a gene; V was cut back by 5 bases and J by 3 bases. Per the germline V gene, CDR1 is MNHEY and CDR2 is SVGAGI. CDR3 sequence: CASSTTGTDYEQYF. In DNA form, the CDR3 reads TGTGCCAGCAGTACGACAGGGACAGACTACGAGCAGTACTTC.

The chain carries TRBV4-1 and TRBJ1-6; D gene uncertain. CDR1 MGHRA and CDR2 YSYEKL come from the germline V gene. Trimming cost V 3 bases and J 5 bases, with 8 bases left between them. The CDR3 has 14 residues. CDR3 sequence reads: CASSHNSDNSPLHF. CDR3 sequence (DNA): TGCGCCAGCAGCCATAACAGTGATAATTCACCCCTCCACTTT.

The chain uses TRBV9 and TRBJ1-3; D perhaps matches TRBD1 (5 bases). Between the trimmed V and J ends, which lost 5 bases and 0 bases, there was a span of 12 bases. Per germline, CDR1 SGDLS and CDR2 YYNGEE. The CDR3 loop spans 15 amino acids. The CDR3 here is CASRKGDYSGNTIYF. The CDR3 nucleotides read TGTGCCAGCAGGAAAGGGGATTACTCTGGAAACACCATATATTTT.

This clone was detected a few times. This chain joins TRBV9 and TRBJ2-1; possibly TRBD2 for D (6 bases). CDR1 is SGDLS and CDR2 is YYNGEE in the germline V gene. The CDR3 covers 13 residues. V lost 4 bases and J lost 7, with 12 bases in between. The CDR3 nucleotides are TGTGCCAGCAGCTTTGGGACTCAGAATGAGCAGTTCTTC. Translating gives CASSFGTQNEQFF. Full variable domain (missing parts from reference TRBV9 and TRBJ2-1): DSGVTQTPKHLITATGQRVTLRCSPRSGDLSVYWYQQSLDQGLQFLIQYYNGEERAKGNILERFSAQQFPDLHSELNLSSLELGDSALYFCASSFGTQNEQFFGPGTRLTVL.

The V call is TRBV18, the J call TRBJ1-2; TRBD1 agrees at 12 bases. V gave up 3 bases and J gave up 6 bases; unmatched junction bases: 5. This CDR3 region has 15 residues. Germline V lookup: CDR1 KGHSH, CDR2 LQKENI. The CDR3 DNA follows: TGTGCCAGCTCACCCTCCGGGACAGGGGGCCATGGCTACACCTTC. Translated, it gives CASSPSGTGGHGYTF. The full variable domain, rest sourced from reference TRBV18 and TRBJ1-2, is NAGVMQNPRHLVRRRGQEARLRCSPMKGHSHVYWYRQLPEEGLKFMVYLQKENIIDESGMPKERFSAEFPKEGPSILRIQQVVRGDSAAYFCASSPSGTGGHGYTFGSGTRLTVV.

This chain uses TRBV7-9 with TRBJ2-3; weak D call: TRBD2 (5 bases). The V gene lost 5 bases and the J gene lost 3 bases, with 18 bases spanning the gap. Germline V gene data show CDR1 as SEHNR and CDR2 as FQNEAQ (reference sequence). This CDR3 is 16 amino acids long. The CDR3: CASSPPWRLGTDTQYF. In DNA, the CDR3 is TGTGCCAGCAGCCCACCCTGGAGGTTGGGAACAGATACGCAGTATTTT.

V and J are TRBV6-1 and TRBJ1-2; 10 bases are a match to TRBD1. The CDR3 contains 14 residues. Germline lookup yields CDR1 MNHNS and CDR2 SASEGT. V shed 6 bases and J 7 bases; nucleotides not matched to a gene: 8. CDR3 sequence reads: CASRETGGAGGYTF. CDR3 nucleotide sequence: TGTGCCAGCAGGGAGACAGGGGGCGCGGGTGGCTACACCTTC.

V gene TRBV6-5 combines with J gene TRBJ2-3; no clear D gene. The CDR3 runs to 14 residues. Trimming took off 2 bases at V and 4 bases at J, with 10 bases between the two ends. Germline loops: CDR1 MNHEY, CDR2 SVGAGI. The CDR3 spells CASSYAFPPDTQYF. For the CDR3, the DNA is TGTGCCAGCAGTTACGCGTTCCCCCCAGATACGCAGTATTTT.

A few counts support this clone. The chain has TRBV11-3 and TRBJ2-2; D gene uncertain. The V and J ends lost 6 bases and 6 bases respectively, with 5 bases between them. The CDR3 is made up of 11 amino acids. The germline gives CDR1 SGHNT, CDR2 YENEEA. The CDR3: CASRLAGELFF. The CDR3 nucleotides read TGTGCCAGCAGACTTGCCGGGGAGCTGTTTTTT.

This chain connects TRBV6-5 to TRBJ2-5, with 7 bases that match TRBD1. The J call may be faulty, since TRBJ2-7 better matches the DNA end. The V gene's germline CDR1 is MNHEY and CDR2 SVGAGI. The CDR3 is made up of 15 amino acids. The CDR3 reads CASREPGQRTYEQYF. CDR3 sequence (DNA): TGTGCCAGCAGAGAGCCGGGACAGCGAACCTACGAGCAGTACTTC.

The J gene is TRBJ2-7, the V gene TRBV5-1; 14 bases agree with TRBD2. The V gene's germline CDR1 is SGHRS and CDR2 YFSETQ. The CDR3 has 15 residues. After removal of 7 bases from V and 5 bases from J, the junction contained 8 bases not matched to a gene. The CDR3 loop reads CASSLGTSGSHEQYF. CDR3 DNA: TGCGCCAGCTCCCTCGGGACTAGCGGGAGCCACGAGCAGTACTTC.

The sample holds one count of this clone. The gene calls are TRBV25-1 and TRBJ2-1; D ambiguous. V was pared by 5 bases and J by 10 bases, with 9 bases between. Looked up from germline, CDR1 is MGHDK and CDR2 is SYGVNS. This CDR3 spans 11 amino acids. Here the CDR3 reads CASSLTSEQFF. CDR3 DNA sequence: TGTGCCAGCAGTCTTACATCAGAGCAGTTCTTC.

For the CDR3, the DNA is TGCGCCAGCAGCTTGGAGTCCGGTAGCCAAGAGACCCAGTACTTC. It translates to CASSLESGSQETQYF. V gene TRBV5-1 combines with J gene TRBJ2-5; D not certain. The CDR3 covers 15 residues. Between the trimmed V and J ends, which lost 0 bases and 1 base, there was a span of 10 bases. The germline CDR1 and CDR2 sequences are SGHRS and YFSETQ.

This chain links TRBV9 with TRBJ2-1; 8 bases are a match to TRBD2. The germline V gene has CDR1 SGDLS and CDR2 YYNGEE. This CDR3 has 15 residues. The trim removed 0 bases at V and 6 bases at J, leaving 5 bases unmatched. The CDR3 is CASSVGGTSINEQFF. DNA for the CDR3: TGTGCCAGCAGCGTAGGGGGGACTAGTATCAATGAGCAGTTCTTC.

The chain uses TRBV2 and TRBJ1-6; 10 bases are shared with TRBD1. Per the germline V gene, CDR1 is SNHLY and CDR2 is FYNNEI. The V gene end was trimmed by 4 bases and the J gene end by 9 bases; junction bases not matched to a gene: 3. The CDR3 spans 14 residues. CDR3 nucleotides: TGTGCCAGCAGTGTCGGGACAGGGGTTTCACCCCTCCACTTT. This codes for CASSVGTGVSPLHF.